This TCR beta chain was recorded in a study of T cell repertoires in cytomegalovirus infection. Study at large: CMV epitopes in the study were HLA-C-restricted (recently identified) and HLA-B-restricted (well studied). From public TCR beta signatures came an indication of both CMV infection and matching HLA type. Whole-study findings and limits: Cumulative public TCR beta family frequency identified CMV carriers with the relevant HLA. There were HLA-C-restricted CMV-specific TCR beta clonotypes dominating the ex vivo response.

Details on this clonotype: The antigen is undetermined.

Germline V gives CDR1 MNHNY, CDR2 SVGAGI (reference sequence). The CDR3 totals 15 residues. The ends were cut back, 5 bases at V and 4 bases at J, with 18 bases in the middle. TCRdb re-called the reads through MiXCR, storing one row per CDR3 protein. Of 700,000 to 850,000 distinct CDR3 sequences in the sample, about 33% are singletons; the top ten hold 9.5% to 15%. The chain joins TRBV6-6 to TRBJ2-7; D gene uncertain. This specimen was cultured CD8+ T cells from PBMCs, taken from culture after CMV antigen stimulation. This TCR came from a human donor in good health (CMV status not recorded). Some clones in this sample may be carry-over from other donors' samples. This CDR3 reads CASSDEDGSSYEQYV. The DNA of the CDR3 is TGTGCCAGCAGTGACGAGGATGGAAGCTCATACGAGCAGTACGTC.